The 17 T cell receptor beta chains reported below all come from one sample, sequenced in a study of T cell responses to AZD1222 COVID-19 vaccine. Repertoires were generated with immunoSEQ multiplex PCR, while TCRdb's copy carries only in-frame clones and drops some. The sample yields more than 80,000 clones, about 93% seen once. This specimen was peripheral blood, taken 28 days after the second AZD1222 dose. These receptors came from an adult who received the AZD1222 COVID-19 vaccine.

This sequence joins TRBV3-1 (or the pseudogene TRBV3-2) and TRBJ1-1; D remains ambiguous. The CDR3 contains 15 residues. Germline CDR1 reads LGHDT; CDR2 reads YNNKEL (reference sequence). V dropped 4 bases and J dropped 4 bases, with 16 bases sitting between them. The CDR3 DNA is TGTGCCAGCAGCCGCGCTCTTGGGGAACGCACTGAAGCTTTCTTT. Protein product: CASSRALGERTEAFF.

This chain connects TRBV7-7 to TRBJ2-3, with 14 bases fitting TRBD2. The CDR3 is 16 residues long. With 5 bases clipped from V and 6 bases from J, the junction kept 7 bases outside the gene matches. Germline V gives CDR1 SSHAT, CDR2 FNYEAQ (reference sequence). The CDR3 region is CASSPRLAGGQDTQYF. The CDR3 bases are TGTGCCAGCAGCCCCCGACTAGCGGGGGGGCAGGATACGCAGTATTTT.

The chain combines TRBV5-1 with TRBJ2-1; 10 positions agree with TRBD2. Per the germline V gene, CDR1 is SGHRS and CDR2 is YFSETQ. With 0 bases clipped from V and 2 bases from J, the junction kept 5 bases outside the gene matches. This CDR3 region has 17 residues. In nucleotides, the CDR3 is TGCGCCAGCAGCTTGGTGGCTAGCGGGGGAACCTACAATGAGCAGTTCTTC. Translation gives CASSLVASGGTYNEQFF.

The V gene is TRBV29-1, the J gene TRBJ1-1; 7 bases are shared with TRBD1. Germline loops: CDR1 SQVTM, CDR2 ANQGSEA. Unmatched junction bases numbered 12, after V lost 7 bases and J lost 1 base. The CDR3 totals 15 residues. In DNA form, the CDR3 reads TGCAGCGGCGTACAGGGGTGGGCGTCGAACACTGAAGCTTTCTTT. Protein: CSGVQGWASNTEAFF.

The V call is TRBV6-4, the J call TRBJ1-2; tentatively, D is TRBD1 (5 bases). Per germline, CDR1 MRHNA and CDR2 SNTAGT. V lost 2 bases and J lost 7, with 17 bases in between. The CDR3 is 15 amino acids. CDR3 coding DNA: TGTGCCAGCAGTGACCCCCAGATTGTAAGGGGTGGCTACACCTTC. It translates to CASSDPQIVRGGYTF.

This chain uses TRBV5-8 with TRBJ1-1, with 7 bases aligning to TRBD1. The CDR3 sequence is 15 residues long. With 1 base clipped from V and 5 bases from J, the junction kept 8 bases outside the gene matches. Germline V lookup: CDR1 SGHTS, CDR2 YDEGEE. In DNA, the CDR3 is TGTGCCAGCAGCTTGCTAAGGACAGGTGGGACTGAAGCTTTCTTT. Translated, it gives CASSLLRTGGTEAFF.

The chain links TRBV2 to TRBJ1-2, with D possibly TRBD1 on 5 matching bases. V shed 1 base and J shed 3 bases, with 12 bases lying between them. The CDR3 covers 15 residues. Germline V CDR1 and CDR2: SNHLY, FYNNEI. CDR3 sequence (DNA): TGTGCCAGCAGTGAAGGGGAGAGGGGCGACTATGGCTACACCTTC. This sequence encodes CASSEGERGDYGYTF.

The genes are TRBV9 and TRBJ1-1; D is ambiguous. The ends were cut back, 4 bases at V and 7 bases at J, with 14 bases in the middle. This CDR3 is built from 13 residues. Germline CDR1 SGDLS, CDR2 YYNGEE. CDR3 amino acids: CASSPLPGIEAFF. The DNA of the CDR3 is TGTGCCAGCAGCCCCTTGCCAGGCATTGAAGCTTTCTTT.

In regard to this clone: Other DNA sequences in the same sample also yield this CDR3. This rearrangement joins TRBV5-1 to TRBJ1-3; D call uncertain. CDR1 is SGHRS, CDR2 YFSETQ, per germline. The CDR3 totals 14 residues. V lost 1 base and J 0 bases, leaving 5 bases between the germline ends. The CDR3 nucleotides are TGCGCCAGCAGCTTGTCGGGCTCTGGAAACACCATATATTTT. This encodes CASSLSGSGNTIYF.

The gene calls are TRBV9 and TRBJ2-5; D not certain. The length of the CDR3 is 15 residues. With 4 bases removed from V and 4 bases from J, the gap between germline ends came to 17 bases. Germline CDR1 SGDLS, CDR2 YYNGEE. The CDR3 sequence: CASSLGPSGRETQYF. CDR3 DNA sequence: TGTGCCAGCAGCCTAGGCCCGTCGGGCCGAGAGACCCAGTACTTC.

The chain joins TRBV9 to TRBJ1-2, with a tentative D call TRBD1 (5 bases). The V gene lost 4 bases and the J gene lost 0 bases, with 19 bases spanning the gap. Germline values: CDR1 SGDLS, CDR2 YYNGEE. This CDR3 has 17 residues. CDR3 residues: CASSSRGRVGANYGYTF. In nucleotides, the CDR3 is TGTGCCAGCAGCTCCCGGGGCCGGGTTGGAGCTAACTATGGCTACACCTTC.

V is TRBV12-3 or TRBV12-4 and J is TRBJ1-1; TRBD1 might be the D (6 bases). The length of the CDR3 is 12 residues. V lost 6 bases, J lost 10 bases, and 15 bases lay in between. CDR3 sequence (DNA): TGTGCCAGCAGAACGAACAGGGATGCAGCTTTCTTT. The encoded protein is CASRTNRDAAFF.

J is TRBJ1-2 and V is TRBV4-2; weak D call: TRBD1 (6 bases). V lost 1 base, J lost 6 bases, and 15 bases lay in between. The CDR3 consists of 15 residues. CDR1 and CDR2 (germline): LGHNA, YNFKEQ. CDR3 DNA: TGTGCCAGCAGCCAAGTAGGGGGGCGCATGAATGGCTACACCTTC. Its translation is CASSQVGGRMNGYTF.

This chain uses TRBV5-6 with TRBJ1-6; the D gene is possibly TRBD1 (5 bases). Germline lookup yields CDR1 SGHDT and CDR2 YYEEEE. The CDR3 loop spans 15 amino acids. The V and J ends lost 4 bases and 7 bases respectively, with 15 bases between them. CDR3 loop: CASSILPGNNSPLHF. The CDR3 DNA reads TGTGCCAGCAGCATCCTACCAGGGAACAATTCACCCCTCCACTTT. The entire variable domain, with the rest obtained from reference TRBV5-6 and TRBJ1-6, is as follows: DAGVTQSPTHLIKTRGQQVTLRCSPKSGHDTVSWYQQALGQGPQFIFQYYEEEERQRGNFPDRFSGHQFPNYSSELNVNALLLGDSALYLCASSILPGNNSPLHFGNGTRLTVT.

V and J are TRBV6-5 and TRBJ1-2; D unresolved. Germline V lookup: CDR1 MNHEY, CDR2 SVGAGI. Trimming removed 4 bases at V and 0 bases at J, with 9 bases between. The CDR3 is made up of 14 amino acids. DNA for the CDR3: TGTGCCAGCAGTTCCCATCCCGCTAACTATGGCTACACCTTC. Its translation is CASSSHPANYGYTF.

This clone was recorded only once. V usage is TRBV9 and J usage is TRBJ1-1; D is uncertain. The V and J ends lost 0 bases and 7 bases respectively, with 10 bases between them. Per germline, CDR1 SGDLS and CDR2 YYNGEE. This CDR3 has 13 amino acids. As DNA, the CDR3 is TGTGCCAGCAGCGTAGCTCTCGCGAGTGAAGCTTTCTTT. Protein: CASSVALASEAFF.

V usage is TRBV2 and J usage is TRBJ1-4; D not resolved. The V and J ends lost 1 base and 8 bases respectively, with 5 bases between them. The CDR3 runs to 12 residues. Germline V CDR1 and CDR2: SNHLY, FYNNEI. CDR3 loop: CASSEGNEKLFF. CDR3 DNA: TGTGCCAGCAGTGAAGGGAACGAAAAACTGTTTTTT. Filled out from reference TRBV2 and TRBJ1-4, the complete variable domain reads EPEVTQTPSHQVTQMGQEVILRCVPISNHLYFYWYRQILGQKVEFLVSFYNNEISEKSEIFDDQFSVERPDGSNFTLKIRSTKLEDSAMYFCASSEGNEKLFFGSGTQLSVL.